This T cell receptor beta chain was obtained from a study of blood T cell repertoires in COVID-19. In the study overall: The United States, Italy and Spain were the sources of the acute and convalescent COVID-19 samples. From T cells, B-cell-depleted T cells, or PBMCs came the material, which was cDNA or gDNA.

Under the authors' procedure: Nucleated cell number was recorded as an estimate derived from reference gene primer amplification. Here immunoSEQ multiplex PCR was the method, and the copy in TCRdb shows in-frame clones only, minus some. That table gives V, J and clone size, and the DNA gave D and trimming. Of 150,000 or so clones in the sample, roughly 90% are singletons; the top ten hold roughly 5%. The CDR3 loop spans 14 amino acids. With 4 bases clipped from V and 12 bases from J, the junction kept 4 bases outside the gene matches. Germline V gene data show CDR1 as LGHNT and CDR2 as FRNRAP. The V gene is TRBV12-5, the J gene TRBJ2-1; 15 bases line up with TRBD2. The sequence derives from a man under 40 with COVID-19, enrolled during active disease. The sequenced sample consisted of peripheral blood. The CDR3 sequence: CASGSGLAGGLQFF. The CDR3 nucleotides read TGTGCTAGTGGTTCGGGACTAGCGGGGGGATTGCAGTTCTTC.